These T cell receptor beta chains were read from a single sample in a study of cytomegalovirus exposure and HLA in healthy donors. Only in-frame clones appear in the TCRdb table, and some are missing; sequencing was by immunoSEQ multiplex PCR. The sample lists over 250,000 clones; about 66% were seen once. Sequenced: PBMCs. The receptors derive from a female donor in good health and CMV-seronegative. The CDR3 runs from the conserved cysteine through the conserved F or W.

v_call,j_call,cdr3_aa
TRBV5-6,TRBJ2-1,CASSFRRGHNEQFF
TRBV13,TRBJ2-7,CASSRGTTSGSPFYEQYF
TRBV12-5,TRBJ2-7,CASGLGASSYEQYF
TRBV13,TRBJ2-7,CASSLVPSPSEQYF
TRBV5-6,TRBJ2-2,CASSPVGTSKNTGELFF
TRBV28,TRBJ2-7,CASSSPGQAIYEQYF
TRBV11-3,TRBJ1-1,CASSPGGGTEAFF
TRBV7-9,NA,CSSSSGEAEQYF
TRBV30,TRBJ1-5,CAWNDQGNQPQHF
TRBV7-9,TRBJ2-1,CASSLGLAGTYNEQFF
TRBV11-2,TRBJ2-7,CASSLASGGFYEQYF
TRBV28,TRBJ2-1,CASSLRSSGEQFF
TRBV5-6,TRBJ2-5,CASSFFGSETQYF
TRBV11-3,TRBJ1-1,CASSSHRDLAFF
TRBV11-2,TRBJ2-3,CASSIAGGQRDTQYF
TRBV30,TRBJ1-2,CAWSATPGTGVHYGYTF
TRBV2,TRBJ2-1,CASSVTGLANEQFF
TRBV5-1,TRBJ2-7,CASSFTGGHEQYF
TRBV28,TRBJ2-1,CASSLTGTGIQFF
TRBV10-3,TRBJ1-3,CAISEEAGFGNTIYF
TRBV10-1,TRBJ1-1,CASSESWTVRGSEAFF
TRBV11-2,TRBJ2-1,CASSLAHRLGIEQFF
TRBV20-1,TRBJ2-1,CSARGLNEQFF
TRBV18,TRBJ2-1,CASSPRTSGGTSYNEQFF
TRBV19,TRBJ1-2,CASNSDRGLEGYTF
TRBV12-5,TRBJ2-5,CASGRDRRETQYF
TRBV10-3,TRBJ2-2,CAISDSGSGTGELFF
TRBV6-5,TRBJ2-3,CASSRASTDTQYF
TRBV7-9,TRBJ2-5,CASEAGDLAETQYF
TRBV30,TRBJ1-4,CAWAGQANEKLFF
TRBV5-1,TRBJ2-2,CASSPEGAGAGTGELFF
TRBV6-1,TRBJ2-1,CASSDPDGTLAYNEQFF
TRBV9,TRBJ2-7,CASSVVPRGEQYF
TRBV4-2,TRBJ2-1,CASSQAEAPLNEQFF
TRBV5-4,TRBJ1-5,CASSKTGSYQPQHF
TRBV11-2,TRBJ2-7,CASSLGTRTSGRAYEQYF
TRBV27,TRBJ1-6,CASSLFSGNNSPLHF
TRBV28,TRBJ2-2,CASYALRGNTGELFF
TRBV19,TRBJ1-5,CASSHVTAPRGPQHF